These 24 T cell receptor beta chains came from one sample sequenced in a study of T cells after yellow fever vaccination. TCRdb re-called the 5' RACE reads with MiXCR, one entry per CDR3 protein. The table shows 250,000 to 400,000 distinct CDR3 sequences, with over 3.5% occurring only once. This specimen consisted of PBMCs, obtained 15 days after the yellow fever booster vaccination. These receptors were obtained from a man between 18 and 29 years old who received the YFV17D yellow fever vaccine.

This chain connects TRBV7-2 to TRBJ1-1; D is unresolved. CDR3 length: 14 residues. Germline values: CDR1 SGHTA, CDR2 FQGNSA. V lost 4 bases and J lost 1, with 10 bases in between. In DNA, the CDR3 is TGTGCCAGCAGCTCCTGGGCAGCGAACACTGAAGCTTTCTTT. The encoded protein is CASSSWAANTEAFF.

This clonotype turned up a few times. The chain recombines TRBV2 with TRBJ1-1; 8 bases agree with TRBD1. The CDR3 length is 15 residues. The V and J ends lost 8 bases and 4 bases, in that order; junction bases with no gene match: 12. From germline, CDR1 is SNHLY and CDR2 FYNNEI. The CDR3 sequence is CASLRGQAALTEAFF. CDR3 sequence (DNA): TGTGCCAGCCTCCGGGGACAGGCGGCACTCACTGAAGCTTTCTTT. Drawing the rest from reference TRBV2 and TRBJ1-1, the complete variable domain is EPEVTQTPSHQVTQMGQEVILRCVPISNHLYFYWYRQILGQKVEFLVSFYNNEISEKSEIFDDQFSVERPDGSNFTLKIRSTKLEDSAMYFCASLRGQAALTEAFFGQGTRLTVV.

CDR3 loop: CASSLSLLRNTEAFF. In DNA form, the CDR3 reads TGTGCCAGCAGCTTATCCCTGCTCCGGAACACTGAAGCTTTCTTT. This chain uses TRBV7-9 with TRBJ1-1, with D unclear. CDR1 SEHNR and CDR2 FQNEAQ come from the germline V gene (reference sequence). CDR3 length equals 15 residues. The V end was cut by 2 bases, the J end by 1 base, with 11 bases between.

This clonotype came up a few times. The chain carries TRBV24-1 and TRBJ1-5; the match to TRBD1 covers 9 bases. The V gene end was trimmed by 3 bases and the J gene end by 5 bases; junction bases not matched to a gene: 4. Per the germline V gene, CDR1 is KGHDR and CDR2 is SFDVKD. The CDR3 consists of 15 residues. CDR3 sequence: CATSDPRTGDQPQHF. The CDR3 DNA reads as TGTGCCACCAGTGATCCTCGGACAGGGGATCAGCCCCAGCATTTT.

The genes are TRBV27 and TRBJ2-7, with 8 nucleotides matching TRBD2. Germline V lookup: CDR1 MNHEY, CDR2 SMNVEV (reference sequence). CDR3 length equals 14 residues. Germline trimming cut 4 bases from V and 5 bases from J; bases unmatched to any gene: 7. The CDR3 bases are TGTGCCAGCAGTTCGCGACTCGGGAGGGACGAGCAGTACTTC. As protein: CASSSRLGRDEQYF.

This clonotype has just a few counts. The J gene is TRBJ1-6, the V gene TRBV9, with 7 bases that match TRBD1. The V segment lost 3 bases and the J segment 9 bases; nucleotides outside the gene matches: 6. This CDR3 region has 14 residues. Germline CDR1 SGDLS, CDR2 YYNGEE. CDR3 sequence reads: CASSGGQAISPLHF. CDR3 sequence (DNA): TGTGCCAGCAGCGGAGGACAGGCTATTTCACCCCTCCACTTT.

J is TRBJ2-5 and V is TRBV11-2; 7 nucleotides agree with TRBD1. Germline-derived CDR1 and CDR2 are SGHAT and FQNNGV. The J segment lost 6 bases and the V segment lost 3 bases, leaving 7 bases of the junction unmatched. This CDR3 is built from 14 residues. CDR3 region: CASSFRTGSKTQYF. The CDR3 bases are TGTGCCAGCAGCTTTAGGACAGGTTCGAAGACCCAGTACTTC.

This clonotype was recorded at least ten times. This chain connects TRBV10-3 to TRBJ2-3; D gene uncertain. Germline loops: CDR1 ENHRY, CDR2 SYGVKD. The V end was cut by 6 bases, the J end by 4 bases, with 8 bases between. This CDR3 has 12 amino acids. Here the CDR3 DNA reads TGTGCCATCAGGACGAGTCCAGATACGCAGTATTTT. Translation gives CAIRTSPDTQYF.

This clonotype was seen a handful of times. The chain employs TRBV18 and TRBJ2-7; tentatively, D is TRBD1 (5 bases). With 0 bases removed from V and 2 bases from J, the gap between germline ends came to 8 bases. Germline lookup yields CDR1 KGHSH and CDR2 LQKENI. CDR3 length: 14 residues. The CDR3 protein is CASSPPKGTYEQYF. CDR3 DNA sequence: TGTGCCAGCTCACCACCAAAGGGGACCTACGAGCAGTACTTC.

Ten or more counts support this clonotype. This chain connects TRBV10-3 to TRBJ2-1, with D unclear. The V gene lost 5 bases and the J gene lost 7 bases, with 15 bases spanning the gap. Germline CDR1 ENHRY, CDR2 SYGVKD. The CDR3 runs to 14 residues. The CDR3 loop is CAISREAPSNEQFF. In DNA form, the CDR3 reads TGTGCCATCAGTAGGGAAGCCCCCTCTAATGAGCAGTTCTTC.

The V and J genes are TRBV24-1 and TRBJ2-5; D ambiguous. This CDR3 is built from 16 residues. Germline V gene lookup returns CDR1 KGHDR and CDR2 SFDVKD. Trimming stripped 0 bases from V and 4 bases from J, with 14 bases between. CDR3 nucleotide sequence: TGTGCCACCAGTGATTTGCATATAAAGGGAAGAGAGACCCAGTACTTC. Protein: CATSDLHIKGRETQYF.

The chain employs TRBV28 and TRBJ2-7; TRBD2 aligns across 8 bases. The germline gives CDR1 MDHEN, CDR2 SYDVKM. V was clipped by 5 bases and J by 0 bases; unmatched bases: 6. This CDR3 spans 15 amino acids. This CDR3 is CASSPRGGTSYEQYV. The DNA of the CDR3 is TGTGCCAGCAGTCCCCGGGGGGGGACCTCCTACGAGCAGTACGTC.

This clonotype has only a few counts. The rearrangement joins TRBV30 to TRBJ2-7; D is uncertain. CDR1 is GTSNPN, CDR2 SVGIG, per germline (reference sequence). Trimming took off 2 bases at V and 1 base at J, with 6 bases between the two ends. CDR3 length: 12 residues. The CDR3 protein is CAWSLGSYEQYF. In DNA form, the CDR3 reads TGTGCCTGGAGTTTAGGATCCTACGAGCAGTACTTC.

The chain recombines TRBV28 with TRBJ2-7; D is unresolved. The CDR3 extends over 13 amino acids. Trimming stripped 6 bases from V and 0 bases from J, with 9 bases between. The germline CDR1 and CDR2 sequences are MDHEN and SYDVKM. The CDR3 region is CASRIGSSYEQYV. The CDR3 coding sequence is TGTGCCAGCAGGATAGGTAGCTCCTACGAGCAGTACGTC.

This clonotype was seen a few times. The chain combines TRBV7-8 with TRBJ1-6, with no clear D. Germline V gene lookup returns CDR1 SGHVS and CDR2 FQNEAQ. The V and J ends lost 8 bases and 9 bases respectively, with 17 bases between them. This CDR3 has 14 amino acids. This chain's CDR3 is CASLLLAGVSPLHF. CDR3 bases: TGTGCCAGCCTCTTGTTGGCAGGAGTTTCACCCCTCCACTTT.

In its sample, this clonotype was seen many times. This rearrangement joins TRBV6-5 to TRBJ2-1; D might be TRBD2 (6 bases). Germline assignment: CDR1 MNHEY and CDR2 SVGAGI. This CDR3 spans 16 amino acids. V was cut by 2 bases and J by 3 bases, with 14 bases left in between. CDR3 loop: CASSYATGLNYNEQFF. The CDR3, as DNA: TGTGCCAGCAGTTACGCCACGGGACTTAACTACAATGAGCAGTTCTTC.

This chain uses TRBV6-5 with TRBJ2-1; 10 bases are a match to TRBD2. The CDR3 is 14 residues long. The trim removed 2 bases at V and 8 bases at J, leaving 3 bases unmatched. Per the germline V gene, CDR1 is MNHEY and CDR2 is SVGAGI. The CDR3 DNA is TGTGCCAGCAGTTACGGACTAGCGGTGCATGAGCAGTTCTTC. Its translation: CASSYGLAVHEQFF.

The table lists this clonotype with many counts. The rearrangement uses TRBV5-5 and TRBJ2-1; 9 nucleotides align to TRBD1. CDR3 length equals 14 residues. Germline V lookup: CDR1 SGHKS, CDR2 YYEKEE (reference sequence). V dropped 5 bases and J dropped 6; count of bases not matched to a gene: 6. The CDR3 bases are TGTGCCAGCAGGCCCGGGACAGGGCTCAATGAGCAGTTCTTC. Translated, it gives CASRPGTGLNEQFF. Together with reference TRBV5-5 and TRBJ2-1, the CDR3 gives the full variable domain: DAGVTQSPTHLIKTRGQQVTLRCSPISGHKSVSWYQQVLGQGPQFIFQYYEKEERGRGNFPDRFSARQFPNYSSELNVNALLLGDSALYLCASRPGTGLNEQFFGPGTRLTVL.

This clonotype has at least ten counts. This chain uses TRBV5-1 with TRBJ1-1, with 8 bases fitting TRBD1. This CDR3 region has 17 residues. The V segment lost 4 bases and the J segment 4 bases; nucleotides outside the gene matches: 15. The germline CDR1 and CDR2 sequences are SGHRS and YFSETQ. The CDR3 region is CASSAGGYIRVGTEAFF. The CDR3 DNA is TGCGCCAGCAGCGCAGGGGGCTATATAAGGGTGGGCACTGAAGCTTTCTTT.

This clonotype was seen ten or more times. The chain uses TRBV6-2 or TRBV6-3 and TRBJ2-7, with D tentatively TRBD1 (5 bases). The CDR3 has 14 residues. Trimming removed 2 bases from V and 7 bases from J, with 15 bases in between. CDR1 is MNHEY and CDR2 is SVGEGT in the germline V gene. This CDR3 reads CASSYGPGRWEQYV. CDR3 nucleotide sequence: TGTGCCAGCAGTTACGGGCCAGGGCGATGGGAGCAGTACGTC.

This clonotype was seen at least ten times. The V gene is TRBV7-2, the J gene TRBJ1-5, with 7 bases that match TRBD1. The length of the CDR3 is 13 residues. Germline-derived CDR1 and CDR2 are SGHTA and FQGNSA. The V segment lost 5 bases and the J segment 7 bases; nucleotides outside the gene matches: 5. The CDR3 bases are TGTGCCAGCAGCAGCGACAGGGCGCAGCCCCAGCATTTT. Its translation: CASSSDRAQPQHF.

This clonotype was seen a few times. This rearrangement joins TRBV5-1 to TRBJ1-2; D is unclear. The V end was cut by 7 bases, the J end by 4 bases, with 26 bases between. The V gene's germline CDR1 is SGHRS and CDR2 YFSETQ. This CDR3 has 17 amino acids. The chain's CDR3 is CASSRPDGSGKTYGYTF. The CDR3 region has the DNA TGCGCCAGCTCCCGCCCGGACGGGTCGGGCAAGACCTATGGCTACACCTTC.

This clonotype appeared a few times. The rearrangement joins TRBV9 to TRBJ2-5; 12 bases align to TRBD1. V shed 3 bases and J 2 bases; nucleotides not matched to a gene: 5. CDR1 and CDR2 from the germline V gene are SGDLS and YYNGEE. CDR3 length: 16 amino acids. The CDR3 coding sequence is TGTGCCAGCAGCGACGGGGGACAGGGGGCTCAAGAGACCCAGTACTTC. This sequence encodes CASSDGGQGAQETQYF.

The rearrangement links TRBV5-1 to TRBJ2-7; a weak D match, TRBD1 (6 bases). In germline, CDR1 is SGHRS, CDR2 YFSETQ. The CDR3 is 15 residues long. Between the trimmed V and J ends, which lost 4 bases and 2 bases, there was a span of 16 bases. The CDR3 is CASSLGVWDTYEQYF. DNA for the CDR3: TGCGCCAGCAGCCTAGGGGTTTGGGACACCTACGAGCAGTACTTC.